Included here is one T cell receptor (beta chain) sequence, with context. V was clipped by 7 bases and J by 4 bases, with 19 bases between them. Germline CDR1 and CDR2: MNHEY and SVGAGI. CDR3 length: 15 amino acids. The data originate from a study of blood T cell repertoires in COVID-19. Across the study: There were acute and convalescent COVID-19 samples, and they came from the United States, Italy and Spain. PBMCs, B-cell-depleted T cells, or T cells provided the cDNA or gDNA that made up the material.

Original processing methods: Nucleated cell counts were estimated from reference gene primer amplification. Measured with immunoSEQ multiplex PCR; TCRdb has only the in-frame clones, and not every one. V, J and clone size were drawn from that table, and D and trimming were deduced from the DNA. The sample includes about 260,000 clones, over 70% seen only once; the top ten take approximately 1.4%. This chain uses TRBV6-5 with TRBJ1-2; D is possibly TRBD1 (5 bases). The material sequenced was peripheral blood. The receptor comes from a woman between 40 and 50 years old who had recovered from COVID-19. For the CDR3, the DNA is TGTGCCAGCAATATTCGGGAGGGGCTGGGCTATGGCTACACCTTC. Amino acids: CASNIREGLGYGYTF.